A selection of T cell receptor beta chains follows, all from one sample in a study of technical replicates of blood from several donors. TCRdb keeps only in-frame clones here, not all; method: immunoSEQ multiplex PCR. The table has almost 65,000 clones, around 88% seen once. The material sequenced was PBMCs. The receptors here all came from a human donor in good health. Some clones in this sample may be carry-over from other donors' samples. Both conserved end residues are part of each CDR3. D genes are given only for firm matches. Expanded clones are given a class, and other clones once, few, many or no size at all.

d_call	clone_size	v_call	j_call	cdr3_aa	cdr3_nt
NA	NA	TRBV25-1	TRBJ1-1	CAPHTGTPFGTEAFF	TGTGCCCCACACACAGGGACACCTTTCGGCACTGAAGCTTTCTTT
NA	NA	TRBV30	TRBJ1-5	CAWGTNSNQPQHF	TGTGCCTGGGGGACAAATAGCAATCAGCCCCAGCATTTT
NA	few	TRBV19	TRBJ1-6	CASSHGSNSPLHF	TGTGCCAGTAGTCACGGGTCCAATTCACCCCTCCACTTT
NA	NA	TRBV5-1	TRBJ2-2	CASSLQGSTGELFF	TGCGCCAGCAGCTTGCAGGGGTCCACCGGGGAGCTGTTTTTT
TRBD2	NA	TRBV18	TRBJ2-7	CASSPRGAGGSYEQYF	TGTGCCAGCTCACCACGAGGGGCGGGGGGCTCCTACGAGCAGTACTTC
NA	NA	TRBV2	TRBJ1-4	CASSDRGAWGKLFF	TGTGCCAGCAGTGACAGGGGAGCCTGGGGAAAACTGTTTTTT
TRBD1	NA	TRBV6-1	TRBJ1-5	CASIGTGGYQPQHF	TGTGCCAGCATTGGGACAGGGGGCTATCAGCCCCAGCATTTT
TRBD1	once	TRBV19	TRBJ1-2	CVSSPNSNRGRFYGYTF	TGTGTCAGTAGCCCCAACTCCAACAGGGGCCGATTTTATGGCTACACCTTC
NA	NA	TRBV30	TRBJ1-2	CAWSPPGTYGYTF	TGTGCCTGGAGTCCCCCGGGAACCTATGGCTACACCTTC
TRBD1	NA	TRBV7-2	TRBJ1-2	CASSQDRGPSGYTF	TGTGCCAGCAGCCAAGACAGGGGGCCGTCCGGCTACACCTTC